The TCR beta chain described here comes from a study of T cells in Graves' hyperthyroidism and ophthalmopathy. Study-level information: Peripheral blood sampling occurred at initial diagnosis, before any treatment.

TCR beta CDR3 regions were amplified from RNA. When the TCR CDR3 underwent first-round RT-PCR, the HTBI primer set was used. TCRdb reanalysed the multiplex PCR reads using MiXCR and keeps one entry per CDR3 protein. The table lists more than 250,000 distinct CDR3 sequences, over 12% of them singletons. Germline loops: CDR1 SGHAT, CDR2 FQNNGV. The V end lost 3 bases, the J end lost 5 bases, and 10 bases lay between the germline ends. CDR3 length: 13 residues. This clonotype was observed at least ten times. Patients were excluded because of uncontrolled infection, other autoimmune disease, pregnancy or lactation. Clinical symptoms, serum thyroxine, TRAb, thyroid ultrasound and orbital computed tomography established diagnosis. Sampled blood dates from first hyperthyroidism diagnosis, and it precedes any ophthalmopathy symptoms.

This TCR was sampled from a woman aged 50 to 60 with Graves' hyperthyroidism that later progressed to Graves' ophthalmopathy. Sequenced sample: blood. This sequence joins TRBV11-2 and TRBJ2-5; D perhaps matches TRBD1 (6 bases). The CDR3 loop is CASSFTGTETQYF. The CDR3 bases are TGTGCCAGCAGCTTTACAGGGACGGAGACCCAGTACTTC.